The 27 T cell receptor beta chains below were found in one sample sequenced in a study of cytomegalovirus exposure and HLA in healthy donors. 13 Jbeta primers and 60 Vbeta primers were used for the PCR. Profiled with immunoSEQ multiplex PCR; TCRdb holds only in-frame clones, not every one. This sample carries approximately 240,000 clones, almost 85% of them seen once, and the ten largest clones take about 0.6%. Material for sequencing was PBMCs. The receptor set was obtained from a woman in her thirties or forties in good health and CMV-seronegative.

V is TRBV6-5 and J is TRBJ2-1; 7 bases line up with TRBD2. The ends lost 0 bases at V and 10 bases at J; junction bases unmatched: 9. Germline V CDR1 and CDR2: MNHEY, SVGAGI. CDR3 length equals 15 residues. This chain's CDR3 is CASSYSGGGGEEQFF. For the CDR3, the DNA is TGTGCCAGCAGTTACTCGGGCGGCGGGGGTGAGGAGCAGTTCTTC.

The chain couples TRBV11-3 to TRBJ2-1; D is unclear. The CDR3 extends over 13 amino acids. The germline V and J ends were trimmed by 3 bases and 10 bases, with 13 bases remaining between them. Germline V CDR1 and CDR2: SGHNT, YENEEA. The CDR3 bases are TGTGCCAGCAGCTTGGTCGGTGGAGCCGAGCAGTTCTTC. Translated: CASSLVGGAEQFF.

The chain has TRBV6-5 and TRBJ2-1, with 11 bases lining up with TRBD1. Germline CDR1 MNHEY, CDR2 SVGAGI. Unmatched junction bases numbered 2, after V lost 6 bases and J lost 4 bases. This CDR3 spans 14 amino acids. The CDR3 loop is CASRGQGAYNEQFF. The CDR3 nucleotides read TGTGCCAGCAGAGGACAGGGGGCTTACAATGAGCAGTTCTTC.

CDR3 region: CASSKGASGTSYEQYF. CDR3 in DNA: TGTGCCAGCAGCAAAGGGGCTAGCGGCACCTCCTACGAGCAGTACTTC. The chain is built from TRBV21-1 and TRBJ2-7; the DNA was not used to check the table's D call, TRBD2. TRBV21-1 is an annotated pseudogene. This CDR3 is built from 16 residues.

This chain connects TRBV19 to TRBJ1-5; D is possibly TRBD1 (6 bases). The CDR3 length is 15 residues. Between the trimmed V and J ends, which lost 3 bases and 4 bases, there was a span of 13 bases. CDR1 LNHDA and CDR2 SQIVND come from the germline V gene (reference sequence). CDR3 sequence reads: CASSMGGGGNQPQHF. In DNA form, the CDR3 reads TGTGCCAGTAGTATGGGAGGGGGAGGGAATCAGCCCCAGCATTTT.

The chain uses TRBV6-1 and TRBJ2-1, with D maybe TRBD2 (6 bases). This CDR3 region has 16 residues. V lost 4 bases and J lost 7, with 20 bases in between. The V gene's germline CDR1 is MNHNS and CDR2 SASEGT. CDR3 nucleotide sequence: TGTGCCAGCAGTGCTAGCGCCGTGCCTGTCTCGAATGAGCAGTTCTTC. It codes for CASSASAVPVSNEQFF.

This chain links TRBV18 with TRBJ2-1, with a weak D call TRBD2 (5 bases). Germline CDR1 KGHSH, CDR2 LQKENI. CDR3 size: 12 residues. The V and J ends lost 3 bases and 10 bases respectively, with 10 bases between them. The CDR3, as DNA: TGTGCCAGCTCACCCCGGACTGAAGAGCAGTTCTTC. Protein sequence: CASSPRTEEQFF.

CDR3 nucleotides: TGCAGCGTCAACGGGGGGGAGGGTGGCTACACCTTC. Amino acids: CSVNGGEGGYTF. V is TRBV29-1 and J is TRBJ1-2; D perhaps matches TRBD1 (5 bases). There are 12 residues in the CDR3. V was shortened by 6 bases and J by 7 bases, with 15 bases between the two germline ends. CDR1 SQVTM and CDR2 ANQGSEA come from the germline V gene.

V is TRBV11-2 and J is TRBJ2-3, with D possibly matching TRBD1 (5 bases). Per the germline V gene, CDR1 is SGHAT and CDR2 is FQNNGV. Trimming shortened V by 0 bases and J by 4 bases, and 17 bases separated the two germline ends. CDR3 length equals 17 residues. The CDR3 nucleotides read TGTGCCAGCAGCTTAGAGTGGGGTAGGGGTAGGGCAGATACGCAGTATTTT. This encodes CASSLEWGRGRADTQYF.

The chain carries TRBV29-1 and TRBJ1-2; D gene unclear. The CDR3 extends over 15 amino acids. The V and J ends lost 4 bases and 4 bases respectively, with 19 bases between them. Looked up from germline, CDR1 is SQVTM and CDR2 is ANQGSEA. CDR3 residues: CSVVVAASTLYGYTF. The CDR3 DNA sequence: TGCAGCGTTGTAGTGGCGGCTAGTACGCTCTATGGCTACACCTTC.

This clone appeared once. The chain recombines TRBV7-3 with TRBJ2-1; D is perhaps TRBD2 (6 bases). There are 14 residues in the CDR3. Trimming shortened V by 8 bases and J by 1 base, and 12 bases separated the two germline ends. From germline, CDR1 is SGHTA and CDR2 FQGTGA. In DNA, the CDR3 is TGTGCCAGCGCTCGGGGGACGTCCTACAATGAGCAGTTCTTC. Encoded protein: CASARGTSYNEQFF.

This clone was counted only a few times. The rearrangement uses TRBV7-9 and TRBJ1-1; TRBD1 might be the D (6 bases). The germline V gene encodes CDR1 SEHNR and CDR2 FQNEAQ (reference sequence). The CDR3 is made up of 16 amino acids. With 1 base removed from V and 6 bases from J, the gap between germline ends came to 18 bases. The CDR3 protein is CASSLVAGDLRAEAFF. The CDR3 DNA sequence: TGTGCCAGCAGCTTAGTCGCAGGGGATCTCAGGGCTGAAGCTTTCTTT. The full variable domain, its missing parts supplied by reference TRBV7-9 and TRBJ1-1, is DTGVSQNPRHKITKRGQNVTFRCDPISEHNRLYWYRQTLGQGPEFLTYFQNEAQLEKSRLLSDRFSAERPKGSFSTLEIQRTEQGDSAMYLCASSLVAGDLRAEAFFGQGTRLTVV.

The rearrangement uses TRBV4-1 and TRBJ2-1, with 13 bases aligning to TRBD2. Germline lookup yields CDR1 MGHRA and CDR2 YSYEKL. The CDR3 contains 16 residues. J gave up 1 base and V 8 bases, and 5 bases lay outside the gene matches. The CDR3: CASLRLAGGSYNEQFF. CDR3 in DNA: TGCGCCAGCCTTCGACTAGCGGGGGGTTCCTACAATGAGCAGTTCTTC.

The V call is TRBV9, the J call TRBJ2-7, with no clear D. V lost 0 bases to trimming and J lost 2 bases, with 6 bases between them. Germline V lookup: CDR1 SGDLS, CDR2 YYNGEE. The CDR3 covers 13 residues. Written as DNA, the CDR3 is TGTGCCAGCAGCGTAGAAACAGCCTACGAGCAGTACTTC. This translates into CASSVETAYEQYF.

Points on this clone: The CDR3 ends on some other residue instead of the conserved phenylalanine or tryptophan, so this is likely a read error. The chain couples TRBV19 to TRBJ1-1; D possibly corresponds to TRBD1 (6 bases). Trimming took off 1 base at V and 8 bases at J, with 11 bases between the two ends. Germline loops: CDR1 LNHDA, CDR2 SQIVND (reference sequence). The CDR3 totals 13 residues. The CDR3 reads CASSIVAGTEAFL. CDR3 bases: TGTGCCAGTAGTATAGTAGCGGGGACAGAAGCTTTCCTT.

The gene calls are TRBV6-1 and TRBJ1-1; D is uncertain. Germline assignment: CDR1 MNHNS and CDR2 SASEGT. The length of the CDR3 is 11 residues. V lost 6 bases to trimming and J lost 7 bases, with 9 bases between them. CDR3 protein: CASSVAFEAFF. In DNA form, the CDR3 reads TGTGCCAGCAGCGTAGCATTTGAAGCTTTCTTT.

CDR3 in DNA: TGTGCCAGTACTATCGGCGGGGCCCGCACAGATACGCAGTATTTT. It specifies CASTIGGARTDTQYF. The chain uses TRBV19 and TRBJ2-3, with D possibly being TRBD2 (6 bases). V lost 7 bases to trimming and J lost 1 base, with 15 bases between them. Germline V CDR1 and CDR2: LNHDA, SQIVND (reference sequence). This CDR3 contains 15 residues.

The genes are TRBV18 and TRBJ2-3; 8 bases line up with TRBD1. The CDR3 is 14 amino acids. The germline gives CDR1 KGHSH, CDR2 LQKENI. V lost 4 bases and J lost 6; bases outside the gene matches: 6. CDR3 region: CASSRTGGYDTQYF. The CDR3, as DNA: TGTGCCAGCTCACGAACAGGGGGTTACGATACGCAGTATTTT.

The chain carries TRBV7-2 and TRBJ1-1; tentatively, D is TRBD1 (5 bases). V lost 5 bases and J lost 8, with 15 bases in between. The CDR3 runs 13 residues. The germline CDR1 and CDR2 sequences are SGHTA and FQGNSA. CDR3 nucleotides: TGTGCCAGCAGCCTAGTGGAACAGGTAGAAGCTTTCTTT. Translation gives CASSLVEQVEAFF.

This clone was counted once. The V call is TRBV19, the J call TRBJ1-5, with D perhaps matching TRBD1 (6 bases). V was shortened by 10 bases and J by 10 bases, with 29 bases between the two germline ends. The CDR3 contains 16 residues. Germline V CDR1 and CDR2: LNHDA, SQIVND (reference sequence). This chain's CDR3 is CATKGGEFSSLRPQHF. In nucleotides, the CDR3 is TGTGCCACTAAGGGGGGGGAGTTCTCCTCCCTCCGACCCCAGCATTTT.

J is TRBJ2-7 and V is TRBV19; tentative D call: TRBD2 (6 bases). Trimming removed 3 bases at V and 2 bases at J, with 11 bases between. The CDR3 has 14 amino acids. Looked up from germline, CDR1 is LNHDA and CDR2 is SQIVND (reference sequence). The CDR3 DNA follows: TGTGCCAGTAGTATGGTTGGAGGGGCCTACGAGCAGTACTTC. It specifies CASSMVGGAYEQYF.

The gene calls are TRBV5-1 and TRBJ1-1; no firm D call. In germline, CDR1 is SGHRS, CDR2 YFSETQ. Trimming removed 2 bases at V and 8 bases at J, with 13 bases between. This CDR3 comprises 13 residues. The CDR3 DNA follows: TGCGCCAGCAGCTTTATCGCGGGTTCCGAAGCTTTCTTT. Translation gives CASSFIAGSEAFF.

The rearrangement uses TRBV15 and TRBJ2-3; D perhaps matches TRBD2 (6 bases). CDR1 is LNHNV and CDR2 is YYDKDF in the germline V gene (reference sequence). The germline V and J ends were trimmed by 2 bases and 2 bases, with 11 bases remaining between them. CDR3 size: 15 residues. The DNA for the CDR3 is TGTGCCACCAGCAGACCCGGGGGATTCACAGATACGCAGTATTTT. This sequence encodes CATSRPGGFTDTQYF.

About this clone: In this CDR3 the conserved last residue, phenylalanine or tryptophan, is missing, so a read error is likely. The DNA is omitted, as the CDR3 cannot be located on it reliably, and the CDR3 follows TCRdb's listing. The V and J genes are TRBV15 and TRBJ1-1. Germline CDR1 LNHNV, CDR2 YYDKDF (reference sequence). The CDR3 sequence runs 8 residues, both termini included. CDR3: CATREPTG.

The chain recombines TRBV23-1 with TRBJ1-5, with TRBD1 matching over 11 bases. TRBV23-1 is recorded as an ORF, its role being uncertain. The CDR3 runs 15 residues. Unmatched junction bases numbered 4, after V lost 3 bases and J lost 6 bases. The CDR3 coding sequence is TGCGCCAGCAGTCACGGACAGGGGGCTTGTCAGCCCCAGCATTTT. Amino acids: CASSHGQGACQPQHF.

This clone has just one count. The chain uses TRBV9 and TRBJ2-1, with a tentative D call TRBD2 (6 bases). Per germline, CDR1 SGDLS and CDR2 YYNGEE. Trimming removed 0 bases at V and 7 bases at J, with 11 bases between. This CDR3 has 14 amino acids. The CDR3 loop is CASSVVPEGNEQFF. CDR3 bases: TGTGCCAGCAGCGTAGTGCCGGAGGGGAATGAGCAGTTCTTC.

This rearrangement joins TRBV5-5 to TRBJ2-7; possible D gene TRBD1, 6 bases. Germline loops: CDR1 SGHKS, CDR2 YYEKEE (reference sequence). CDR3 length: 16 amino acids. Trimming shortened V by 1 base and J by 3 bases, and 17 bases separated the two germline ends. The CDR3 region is CASSLMAGAIVYEQYF. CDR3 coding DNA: TGTGCCAGCAGCTTGATGGCAGGGGCCATTGTCTACGAGCAGTACTTC.